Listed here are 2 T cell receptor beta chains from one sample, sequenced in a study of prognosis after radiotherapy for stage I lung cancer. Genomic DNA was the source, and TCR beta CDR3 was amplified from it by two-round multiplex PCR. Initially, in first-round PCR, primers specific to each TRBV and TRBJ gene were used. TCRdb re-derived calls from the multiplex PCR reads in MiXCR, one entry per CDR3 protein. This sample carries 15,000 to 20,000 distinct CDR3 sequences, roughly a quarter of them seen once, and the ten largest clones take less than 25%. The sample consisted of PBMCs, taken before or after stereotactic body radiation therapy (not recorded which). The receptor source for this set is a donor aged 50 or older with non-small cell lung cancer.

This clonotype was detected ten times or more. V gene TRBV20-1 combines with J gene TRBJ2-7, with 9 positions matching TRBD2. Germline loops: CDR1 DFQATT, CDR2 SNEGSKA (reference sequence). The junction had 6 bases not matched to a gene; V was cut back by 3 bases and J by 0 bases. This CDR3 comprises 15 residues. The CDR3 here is CSASRLADSSYEQYF. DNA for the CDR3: TGCAGTGCTAGCAGACTAGCGGATAGCTCCTACGAGCAGTACTTC.

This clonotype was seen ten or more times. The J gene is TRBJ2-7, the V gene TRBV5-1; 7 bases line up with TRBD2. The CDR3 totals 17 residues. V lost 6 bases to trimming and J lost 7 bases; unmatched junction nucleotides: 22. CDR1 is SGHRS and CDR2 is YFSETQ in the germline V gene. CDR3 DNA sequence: TGCGCCAGCAAGGCAGCCGGTCTCCAGCGGGGTGGGGGGGAGCAGTACTTC. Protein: CASKAAGLQRGGGEQYF.